The 18 T cell receptor beta chains reported below all come from one sample, sequenced in a study of identifying expanded T cells in peripheral blood (dated by TCRdb to between 2017 and 2020). The library came from the immunoSEQ multiplex PCR assay. TCRdb re-hosts the immuneACCESS table, in-frame sequences only. Its copies lack some clones; in the studies checked, an unresolved V gene accounts for under half of them, and the cause for the rest is not known. This sample has about 89,000 clones in its table, and around 89% of those were observed once. The ten largest clones capture 3% to 4% of the sample. Sequences were obtained from blood. These receptors originate from a person aged 18 to 70 in good health.

J is TRBJ2-1 and V is TRBV6-4, with 11 bases fitting TRBD2. The CDR3 covers 15 residues. CDR1 and CDR2 from the germline V gene are MRHNA and SNTAGT. Losses at the gene ends were 4 bases for V and 6 bases for J; bases not matched to a gene: 5. The CDR3 protein is CASSVISGGANEQFF. Here the CDR3 DNA reads TGTGCCAGCAGTGTCATTAGCGGGGGGGCCAATGAGCAGTTCTTC.

The chain combines TRBV7-9 with TRBJ2-2; D is undetermined. Per germline, CDR1 SEHNR and CDR2 FQNEAQ (reference sequence). The CDR3 loop spans 14 amino acids. V dropped 4 bases and J dropped 1 base, with 7 bases sitting between them. In DNA form, the CDR3 reads TGTGCCAGCAGCTATAGCCGGAACACCGGGGAGCTGTTTTTT. Its protein is CASSYSRNTGELFF.

There are a few counts of this clone. The CDR3 sequence is CASSKGVWETQYF. The CDR3 DNA reads TGTGCCAGCAGCAAGGGGGTTTGGGAGACCCAGTACTTC. V usage is TRBV7-6 and J usage is TRBJ2-5; a possible D gene is TRBD1 (6 bases). Germline V gene lookup returns CDR1 SGHVS and CDR2 FNYEAQ. Between the trimmed V and J ends, which lost 5 bases and 5 bases, there was a span of 12 bases. The CDR3 is 13 amino acids.

The V and J genes are TRBV2 and TRBJ2-1, with D unclear. The V end was cut by 6 bases, the J end by 7 bases, with 16 bases between. This CDR3 has 14 residues. Per germline, CDR1 SNHLY and CDR2 FYNNEI. The CDR3 DNA sequence: TGTGCCAGCAGCCCCGGAAGGGTAGGGAATGAGCAGTTCTTC. Its protein is CASSPGRVGNEQFF.

V is TRBV9 and J is TRBJ2-2, with D perhaps matching TRBD2 (6 bases). CDR1 and CDR2 (germline): SGDLS, YYNGEE. The CDR3 length is 16 residues. Trimming left V 3 bases short and J 5 bases short, with 17 bases between. This CDR3 is CASSARPAGWTGELFF. CDR3 nucleotide sequence: TGTGCCAGCAGCGCCCGCCCCGCGGGGTGGACCGGGGAGCTGTTTTTT.

The rearrangement links TRBV6-6 to TRBJ2-2; 7 bases map to TRBD1. CDR1 MNHNY and CDR2 SVGAGI come from the germline V gene (reference sequence). The junction had 8 bases not matched to a gene; V was cut back by 0 bases and J by 7 bases. The CDR3 loop spans 16 amino acids. CDR3 DNA sequence: TGTGCCAGCAGTTACTCGGTAGGGGGCACTGGCGGGGAGCTGTTTTTT. This encodes CASSYSVGGTGGELFF.

This clone came up a few times. At the DNA level, this CDR3 is encoded by other sequences in the same sample as well. This sequence joins TRBV6-1 and TRBJ2-7; 7 bases agree with TRBD1. Unmatched junction bases numbered 0, after V lost 1 base and J lost 0 bases. Germline V gives CDR1 MNHNS, CDR2 SASEGT. The CDR3 sequence is 14 residues long. The CDR3 is CASSEGTGSYEQYF. CDR3 nucleotide sequence: TGTGCCAGCAGTGAAGGGACAGGCTCCTACGAGCAGTACTTC.

The genes are TRBV9 and TRBJ2-1; 11 bases fit TRBD1. In germline, CDR1 is SGDLS, CDR2 YYNGEE. After removal of 0 bases from V and 10 bases from J, the junction contained 9 bases not matched to a gene. CDR3 size: 16 residues. The CDR3 region is CASSVAGTGGEREQFF. The CDR3, as DNA: TGTGCCAGCAGCGTAGCCGGGACAGGGGGTGAGAGGGAGCAGTTCTTC.

V gene TRBV2 combines with J gene TRBJ1-3; 10 nucleotides agree with TRBD1. CDR1 and CDR2 from the germline V gene are SNHLY and FYNNEI. This CDR3 has 16 residues. The V segment lost 4 bases and the J segment 3 bases; nucleotides outside the gene matches: 6. The CDR3 sequence: CASSVGQGVIGNTIYF. DNA of the CDR3: TGTGCCAGCAGTGTTGGACAGGGGGTTATTGGAAACACCATATATTTT.

The chain is built from TRBV14 and TRBJ2-2, with 14 bases fitting TRBD2. There are 17 residues in the CDR3. Germline V lookup: CDR1 SGHDN, CDR2 FVKESK. Trimming removed 4 bases from V and 7 bases from J; junction bases left unmatched: 8. CDR3 coding DNA: TGTGCCAGCAGCCTTGGGACTAGCGGGAGTTATAACGGGGAGCTGTTTTTT. Translating gives CASSLGTSGSYNGELFF. The complete variable domain, with remaining parts taken from reference TRBV14 and TRBJ2-2, reads EAGVTQFPSHSVIEKGQTVTLRCDPISGHDNLYWYRRVMGKEIKFLLHFVKESKQDESGMPNNRFLAERTGGTYSTLKVQPAELEDSGVYFCASSLGTSGSYNGELFFGEGSRLTVL.

In its sample, this clone was seen a few times. The rearrangement links TRBV6-4 to TRBJ1-5; possibly TRBD1 for D (5 bases). The germline CDR1 and CDR2 sequences are MRHNA and SNTAGT. The CDR3 loop spans 14 amino acids. V gave up 0 bases and J gave up 6 bases, with 9 bases separating them. CDR3 DNA sequence: TGTGCCAGCAGTGACTCCCCAGGGACTCAGCCCCAGCATTTT. It codes for CASSDSPGTQPQHF.

The chain carries TRBV18 and TRBJ2-3; 7 nucleotides align to TRBD2. CDR1 is KGHSH and CDR2 is LQKENI in the germline V gene. V shed 0 bases, J shed 3 bases, and the junction held 9 bases outside the gene matches. This CDR3 contains 17 residues. The CDR3 spells CASSPPLTSGKTDTQYF. CDR3 in DNA: TGTGCCAGCTCACCACCGTTAACCAGCGGGAAGACAGATACGCAGTATTTT.

V is TRBV4-1 and J is TRBJ2-3, with D perhaps matching TRBD1 (5 bases). The CDR3 contains 14 residues. Germline values: CDR1 MGHRA, CDR2 YSYEKL. The V end lost 1 base, the J end lost 4 bases, and 9 bases lay between the germline ends. The CDR3 coding sequence is TGCGCCAGCAGCCAAGTCTCGACAGCAGATACGCAGTATTTT. This sequence encodes CASSQVSTADTQYF.

The chain's CDR3 is CASSLGVGGAQTQYF. CDR3 nucleotide sequence: TGCGCCAGCAGCTTGGGAGTCGGGGGGGCGCAGACCCAGTACTTC. The J gene is TRBJ2-5, the V gene TRBV5-1; 8 nucleotides match TRBD2. The CDR3 has 15 amino acids. Germline V lookup: CDR1 SGHRS, CDR2 YFSETQ. The junction had 7 bases not matched to a gene; V was cut back by 0 bases and J by 6 bases.

V usage is TRBV18 and J usage is TRBJ2-3; no clear D. The V gene's germline CDR1 is KGHSH and CDR2 LQKENI. The V end lost 3 bases, the J end lost 2 bases, and 12 bases lay between the germline ends. CDR3 length: 15 residues. The CDR3 DNA is TGTGCCAGCTCACCCGCCCCTGCGGTCACAGATACGCAGTATTTT. Amino acids: CASSPAPAVTDTQYF.

The genes are TRBV18 and TRBJ1-1, with TRBD1 matching over 9 bases. This CDR3 contains 16 residues. V lost 3 bases and J lost 5; bases outside the gene matches: 10. CDR1 KGHSH and CDR2 LQKENI come from the germline V gene. This CDR3 reads CASSPGQGDGRTEAFF. The CDR3 nucleotides are TGTGCCAGCTCACCGGGACAGGGCGATGGTAGGACTGAAGCTTTCTTT. Full variable domain (missing parts from reference TRBV18 and TRBJ1-1): NAGVMQNPRHLVRRRGQEARLRCSPMKGHSHVYWYRQLPEEGLKFMVYLQKENIIDESGMPKERFSAEFPKEGPSILRIQQVVRGDSAAYFCASSPGQGDGRTEAFFGQGTRLTVV.

As concerns this clone: The germline gene is not matched at one end of the junction; a read error may be the cause. The chain carries TRBV28 and TRBJ2-4; D not resolved. The CDR3 totals 12 residues. Germline CDR1 and CDR2: MDHEN and SYDVKM. This chain's CDR3 is CASSSWEAILYF. The CDR3 DNA reads as TGTGCCAGCAGTTCCTGGGAAGCGATTCTGTACTTC. Looking up the rest from reference TRBV28 and TRBJ2-4 gives the full variable domain: DVKVTQSSRYLVKRTGEKVFLECVQDMDHENMFWYRQDPGLGLRLIYFSYDVKMKEKGDIPEGYSVSREKKERFSLILESASTNQTSMYLCASSSWEAILYFGAGTRLSVL.

V gene TRBV9 combines with J gene TRBJ1-2; TRBD1 matches at 7 bases. Unmatched junction bases numbered 12, after V lost 0 bases and J lost 10 bases. CDR1 and CDR2 from the germline V gene are SGDLS and YYNGEE. The length of the CDR3 is 15 residues. The CDR3: CASSVVLDRVRDYTF. The CDR3 DNA reads TGTGCCAGCAGCGTAGTCTTAGACAGGGTACGTGACTACACCTTC. Using reference TRBV9 and TRBJ1-2 for the parts outside the CDR3, the full variable domain is DSGVTQTPKHLITATGQRVTLRCSPRSGDLSVYWYQQSLDQGLQFLIQYYNGEERAKGNILERFSAQQFPDLHSELNLSSLELGDSALYFCASSVVLDRVRDYTFGSGTRLTVV.